This is a list of T cell receptor beta chains from one sample in a study of shared clonotypes between healthy human individuals. Profiling relied on immunoSEQ multiplex PCR, and the TCRdb table lists in-frame clones only, not all of them. The sample records approximately 740,000 clones, approximately 79% being singletons. The sample was memory CD4+ T cells sorted from blood. These TCRs come from a woman between 25 and 40 years old in good health. Both conserved end residues are part of each CDR3. A D gene is named only where the DNA matches it firmly. Clone size is not always given. Where it is, it says once, few, many or a class for expanded clones.

TRBV5-1	TRBJ2-1	many	TRBD2	CASSLALMGGSYNEQFF	TGCGCCAGCAGCTTGGCTCTGATGGGGGGGTCCTACAATGAGCAGTTCTTC
TRBV29-1	TRBJ2-1	-	-	CSRAKGTRYNEQFF	TGCAGCCGGGCGAAAGGGACAAGATACAATGAGCAGTTCTTC
TRBV28	TRBJ1-5	few	-	CASSFVRVNQPQHF	TGTGCCAGCAGTTTTGTCAGGGTAAATCAGCCCCAGCATTTT
TRBV5-1	TRBJ2-1	-	-	CASSLGRTNEQFF	TGCGCCAGCAGCTTGGGACGGACTAATGAGCAGTTCTTC
TRBV10-3	TRBJ2-3	once	TRBD2	CAGGSSGRDTDTQYF	TGTGCCGGGGGGAGTAGCGGGAGGGACACAGATACGCAGTATTTT
TRBV6-4	TRBJ2-2	once	-	CASSVQFGGELFF	TGTGCCAGCAGTGTACAGTTTGGCGGGGAGCTGTTTTTT
TRBV2	TRBJ1-5	few	-	CASREGGASNQPQHF	TGTGCCAGCAGGGAGGGGGGGGCGAGCAATCAGCCCCAGCATTTT
TRBV28	TRBJ2-5	few	TRBD2	CASSQTSGREQETQYF	TGTGCCAGCAGTCAGACTAGCGGGAGGGAGCAAGAGACCCAGTACTTC
TRBV29-1	TRBJ1-2	-	TRBD1	CSVGDRVSDGYTF	TGCAGCGTTGGGGACAGGGTGTCTGATGGCTACACCTTC
TRBV4-2	TRBJ2-3	-	TRBD1	CASSQLQGAADTQYF	TGTGCCAGCAGCCAATTACAGGGGGCTGCAGATACGCAGTATTTT
TRBV5-1	TRBJ1-4	-	-	CASSLGQSNEKLFF	TGCGCCAGCAGCTTGGGACAGTCTAATGAAAAACTGTTTTTT
TRBV27	TRBJ2-7	-	-	CASSSDRSYEQYF	TGTGCCAGCAGTTCGGACCGATCCTACGAGCAGTACTTC
TRBV5-1	TRBJ2-1	-	-	CASSENYEQFF	TGCGCCAGCAGCGAGAACTATGAGCAGTTCTTC
TRBV6-1	TRBJ2-2	-	-	CASRTADTGELFF	TGTGCCAGCAGGACAGCCGACACCGGGGAGCTGTTTTTT
TRBV20-1	TRBJ2-5	-	-	CSAGPGTQYF	TGCAGTGCTGGCCCTGGGACCCAGTACTTC
TRBV5-1	TRBJ1-5	-	-	CASSAGWGGNQPQHF	TGCGCCAGCAGCGCAGGGTGGGGGGGCAATCAGCCCCAGCATTTT
TRBV2	TRBJ1-1	-	-	CASSLEGTGVTEAFF	TGTGCCAGCAGCCTCGAAGGGACGGGCGTGACTGAAGCTTTCTTT
TRBV28	TRBJ2-1	-	-	CASSSQPALYNEQFF	TGTGCCAGCAGTTCTCAACCGGCACTTTACAATGAGCAGTTCTTC
TRBV29-1	TRBJ2-6	once	-	CSVADGGANVLTF	TGCAGCGTTGCCGACGGTGGGGCCAACGTCCTGACTTTC
TRBV7-6	TRBJ2-7	-	-	CASSSPSGGDEQYF	TGTGCCAGCAGCTCTCCTTCGGGGGGCGACGAGCAGTACTTC
TRBV19	TRBJ1-2	-	-	CASSTQGPSGYTF	TGTGCCAGTAGTACACAGGGTCCGTCTGGCTACACCTTC
TRBV5-6	TRBJ2-7	-	-	CASRGGGRYEQYF	TGTGCCAGCAGAGGGGGAGGAAGATACGAGCAGTACTTC
TRBV27	TRBJ2-5	few	TRBD1	CASPWDRGRETQYF	TGTGCCAGTCCATGGGACAGGGGGCGGGAGACCCAGTACTTC
TRBV27	TRBJ2-2	-	TRBD2	CASSLGGEAGGTGELFF	TGTGCCAGCAGTTTGGGGGGGGAAGCGGGAGGTACCGGGGAGCTGTTTTTT
TRBV4-2	TRBJ2-7	-	TRBD2	CASSQGLAETYEQYF	TGTGCCAGCAGCCAAGGACTAGCGGAAACCTACGAGCAGTACTTC
TRBV4-1	TRBJ2-1	-	-	CASSQVSGSGFAYNEQFF	TGCGCCAGCAGCCAAGTCTCGGGCTCGGGTTTCGCCTACAATGAGCAGTTCTTC
TRBV7-3	TRBJ2-3	once	-	CASSLIITDTQYF	TGTGCCAGCAGCTTGATAATCACAGATACGCAGTATTTT
TRBV7-9	TRBJ2-1	few	-	CASSLAGLGGRNEQFF	TGTGCCAGCAGCTTAGCAGGACTAGGGGGAAGGAATGAGCAGTTCTTC
TRBV28	TRBJ1-4	-	TRBD1	CASRVSGTGGEKLFF	TGTGCCAGCAGAGTCTCCGGGACAGGGGGGGAAAAACTGTTTTTT
TRBV7-3	TRBJ2-1	-	TRBD1	CASSLGTGLYNEQFF	TGTGCCAGCAGCTTAGGGACAGGGCTCTACAATGAGCAGTTCTTC
TRBV4-1	TRBJ2-5	-	-	CASSLNPSGETQYF	TGCGCCAGCAGCCTAAATCCGTCCGGAGAGACCCAGTACTTC
TRBV4-1	TRBJ2-7	-	-	CASSRQPDYEQYF	TGCGCCAGCAGCCGCCAACCCGACTACGAGCAGTACTTC
TRBV18	TRBJ1-1	-	-	CASSPLGADTEAFF	TGTGCCAGCTCACCTTTGGGGGCCGACACTGAAGCTTTCTTT
TRBV15	TRBJ2-1	-	TRBD2	CATSRDKGVAGKNNEQFF	TGTGCCACCAGCAGAGATAAAGGAGTAGCGGGGAAGAACAATGAGCAGTTCTTC
TRBV2	TRBJ2-1	-	TRBD1	CASSTGTGAREQFF	TGTGCCAGCAGTACCGGGACAGGGGCGAGGGAGCAGTTCTTC
TRBV27	TRBJ2-6	-	-	CASSRNVGSGANVLTF	TGTGCCAGCAGTCGAAACGTGGGCTCTGGGGCCAACGTCCTGACTTTC
TRBV10-3	TRBJ2-7	-	-	CAIRKDGSSYEQYF	TGTGCCATCAGGAAAGACGGCAGCTCCTACGAGCAGTACTTC
TRBV18	TRBJ1-1	-	-	CASSPVPNTEAFF	TGTGCCAGCTCACCGGTGCCGAACACTGAAGCTTTCTTT
TRBV5-1	TRBJ1-2	few	-	CASSLDPGPGAYTF	TGCGCCAGCAGCTTGGATCCGGGGCCAGGAGCCTACACCTTC
TRBV4-2	TRBJ2-1	many	-	CASSQVLGYNEQFF	TGTGCCAGCAGCCAAGTTTTGGGATACAATGAGCAGTTCTTC
TRBV5-6	TRBJ2-5	-	-	CASSLGPGTSDYGTQYF	TGTGCCAGCAGCTTGGGGCCCGGGACATCCGATTATGGGACCCAGTACTTC
TRBV27	TRBJ2-3	-	TRBD2	CASRQLAGGTDTQYF	TGTGCCAGCAGACAACTAGCGGGAGGGACAGATACGCAGTATTTT
TRBV10-3	TRBJ2-7	many	-	CAISGNYEQYF	TGTGCCATCAGTGGGAATTACGAGCAGTACTTC
TRBV28	TRBJ2-1	-	-	CASSKDYLSYNEQFF	TGTGCCAGCAGCAAAGACTACCTCTCCTACAATGAGCAGTTCTTC
TRBV11-3	TRBJ2-2	-	-	CASSLSQAIGELFF	TGTGCCAGCAGCTTATCCCAGGCTATCGGGGAGCTGTTTTTT
TRBV5-1	TRBJ2-7	-	TRBD1	CASSLAGTGGHEQYF	TGCGCCAGCAGCTTGGCTGGGACAGGGGGCCACGAGCAGTACTTC
TRBV16	TRBJ2-7	-	-	CASSRAIGLEQYF	TGTGCCAGCAGCCGCGCGATCGGGCTCGAGCAGTACTTC
TRBV5-1	TRBJ2-7	-	-	CASSDQGGISYEQYF	TGCGCCAGCAGCGACCAAGGCGGGATCTCCTACGAGCAGTACTTC
TRBV28	TRBJ2-7	-	TRBD2	CASSLAGGPWQYF	TGTGCCAGCAGTTTAGCGGGAGGGCCGTGGCAGTACTTC
TRBV6-6	TRBJ2-7	-	TRBD2	CASSSGRYEQYF	TGTGCCAGCAGCAGCGGGAGATACGAGCAGTACTTC
TRBV28	TRBJ2-1	-	TRBD2	CASPPLAGGYDEQFF	TGTGCCAGCCCCCCACTAGCGGGAGGGTATGATGAGCAGTTCTTC
TRBV2	TRBJ2-5	-	TRBD1	CASSRDRGRRETQYF	TGTGCCAGCAGTAGGGACAGGGGGCGAAGGGAGACCCAGTACTTC
TRBV19	TRBJ1-5	many	-	CASNKDISAHQPQHF	TGTGCCAGTAATAAGGACATTTCGGCCCATCAGCCCCAGCATTTT